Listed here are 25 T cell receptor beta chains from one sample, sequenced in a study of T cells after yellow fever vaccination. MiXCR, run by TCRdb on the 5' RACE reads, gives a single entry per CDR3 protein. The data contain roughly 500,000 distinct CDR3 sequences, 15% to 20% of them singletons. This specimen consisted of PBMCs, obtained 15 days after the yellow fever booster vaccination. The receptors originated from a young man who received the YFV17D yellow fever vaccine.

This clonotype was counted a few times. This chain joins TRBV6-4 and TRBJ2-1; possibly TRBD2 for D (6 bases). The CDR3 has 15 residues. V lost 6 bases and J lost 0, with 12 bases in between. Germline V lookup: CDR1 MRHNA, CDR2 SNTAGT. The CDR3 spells CASSKGGASYNEQFF. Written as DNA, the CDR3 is TGTGCCAGCAGCAAAGGAGGGGCCTCCTACAATGAGCAGTTCTTC.

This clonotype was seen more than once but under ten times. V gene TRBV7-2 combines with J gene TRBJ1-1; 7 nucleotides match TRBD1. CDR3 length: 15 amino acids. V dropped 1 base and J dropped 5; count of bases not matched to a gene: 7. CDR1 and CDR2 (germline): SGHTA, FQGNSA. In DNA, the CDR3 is TGTGCCAGCAGCTTAGTTATAGGGGGCTCGACTGAAGCTTTCTTT. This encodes CASSLVIGGSTEAFF.

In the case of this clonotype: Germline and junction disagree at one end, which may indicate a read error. CDR3 in amino acids: CCARDGAGPETQYF. DNA of the CDR3: TGCTGTGCTAGAGATGGAGCGGGTCCGGAGACCCAGTACTTC. The chain has TRBV20-1 and TRBJ2-5, with D tentatively TRBD2 (6 bases). Germline loops: CDR1 DFQATT, CDR2 SNEGSKA (reference sequence). The CDR3 sequence is 14 residues long.

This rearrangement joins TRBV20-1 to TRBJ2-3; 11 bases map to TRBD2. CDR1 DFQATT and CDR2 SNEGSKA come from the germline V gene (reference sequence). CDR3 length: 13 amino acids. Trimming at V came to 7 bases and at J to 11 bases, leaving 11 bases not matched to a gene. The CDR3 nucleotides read TGCAGTGAACTAGCGGGAGAGGGGGGTGTGCAGTATTTT. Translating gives CSELAGEGGVQYF.

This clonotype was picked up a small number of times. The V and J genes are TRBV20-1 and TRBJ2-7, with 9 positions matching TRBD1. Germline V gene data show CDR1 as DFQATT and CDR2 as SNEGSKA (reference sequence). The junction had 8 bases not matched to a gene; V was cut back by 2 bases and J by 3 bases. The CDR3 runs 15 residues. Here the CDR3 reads CSARRGQGTNYEQYF. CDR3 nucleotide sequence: TGCAGTGCTAGAAGGGGACAGGGTACGAACTACGAGCAGTACTTC.

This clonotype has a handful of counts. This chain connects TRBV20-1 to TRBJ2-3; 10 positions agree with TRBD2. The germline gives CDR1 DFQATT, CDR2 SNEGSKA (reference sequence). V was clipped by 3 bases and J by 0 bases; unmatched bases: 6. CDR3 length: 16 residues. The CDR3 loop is CSASSASGGSTDTQYF. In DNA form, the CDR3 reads TGCAGTGCTAGCTCGGCTAGCGGGGGTAGCACAGATACGCAGTATTTT.

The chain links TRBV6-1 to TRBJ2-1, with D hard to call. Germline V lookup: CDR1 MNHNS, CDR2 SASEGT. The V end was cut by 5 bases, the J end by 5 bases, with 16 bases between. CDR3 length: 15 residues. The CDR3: CASSPFLTWDNEQFF. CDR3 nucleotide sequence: TGTGCCAGCAGTCCTTTCCTGACGTGGGACAATGAGCAGTTCTTC.

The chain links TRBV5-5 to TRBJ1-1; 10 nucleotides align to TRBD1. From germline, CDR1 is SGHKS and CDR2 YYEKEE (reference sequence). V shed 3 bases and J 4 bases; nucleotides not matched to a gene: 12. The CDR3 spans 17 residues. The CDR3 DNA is TGTGCCAGCAGCTCTCTCCGGGACAGGGGAAGGAGCACTGAAGCTTTCTTT. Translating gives CASSSLRDRGRSTEAFF. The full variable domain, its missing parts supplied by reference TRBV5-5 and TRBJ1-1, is DAGVTQSPTHLIKTRGQQVTLRCSPISGHKSVSWYQQVLGQGPQFIFQYYEKEERGRGNFPDRFSARQFPNYSSELNVNALLLGDSALYLCASSSLRDRGRSTEAFFGQGTRLTVV.

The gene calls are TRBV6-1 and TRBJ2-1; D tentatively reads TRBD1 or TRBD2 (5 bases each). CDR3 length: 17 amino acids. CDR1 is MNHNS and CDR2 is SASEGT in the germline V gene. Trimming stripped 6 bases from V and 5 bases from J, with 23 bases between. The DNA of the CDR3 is TGTGCCAGCAGCCCCGTTTTAGTCGGGGCATTCGACAATGAGCAGTTCTTC. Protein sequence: CASSPVLVGAFDNEQFF.

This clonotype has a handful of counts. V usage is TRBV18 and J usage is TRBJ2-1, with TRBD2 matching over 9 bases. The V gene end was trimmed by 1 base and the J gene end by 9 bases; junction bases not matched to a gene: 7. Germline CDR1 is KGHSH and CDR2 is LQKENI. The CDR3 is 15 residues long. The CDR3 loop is CASSPRNSGRGEQFF. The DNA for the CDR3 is TGTGCCAGCTCACCACGTAATAGCGGGAGAGGTGAGCAGTTCTTC.

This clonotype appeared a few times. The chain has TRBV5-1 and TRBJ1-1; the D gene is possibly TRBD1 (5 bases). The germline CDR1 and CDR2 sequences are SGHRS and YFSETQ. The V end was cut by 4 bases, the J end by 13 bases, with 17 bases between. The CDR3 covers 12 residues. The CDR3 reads CASSRSRDLDFF. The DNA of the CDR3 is TGCGCCAGCAGCCGGAGCAGGGATCTCGATTTCTTT.

This CDR3 reads CASSFLAGKGPHNEQFF. The CDR3 DNA is TGTGCCAGCAGCTTCTTAGCGGGAAAAGGACCACACAATGAGCAGTTCTTC. This rearrangement joins TRBV3-1 to TRBJ2-1; 8 bases line up with TRBD2. Germline CDR1 and CDR2: LGHDT and YNNKEL (reference sequence). J lost 5 bases, V lost 5 bases, and 14 bases had no gene match. The CDR3 runs to 17 residues.

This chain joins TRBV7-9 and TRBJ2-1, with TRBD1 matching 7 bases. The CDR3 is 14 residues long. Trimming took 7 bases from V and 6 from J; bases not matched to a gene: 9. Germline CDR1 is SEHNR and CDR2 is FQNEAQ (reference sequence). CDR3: CASTETGRGNEQFF. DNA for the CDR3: TGTGCCAGCACCGAGACAGGGCGAGGCAATGAGCAGTTCTTC.

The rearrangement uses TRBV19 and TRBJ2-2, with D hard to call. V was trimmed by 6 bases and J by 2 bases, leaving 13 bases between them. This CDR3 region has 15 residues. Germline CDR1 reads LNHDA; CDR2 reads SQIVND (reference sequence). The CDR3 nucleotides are TGTGCCAGTAGCCTCGAAGCGCTTAACACCGGGGAGCTGTTTTTT. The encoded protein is CASSLEALNTGELFF.

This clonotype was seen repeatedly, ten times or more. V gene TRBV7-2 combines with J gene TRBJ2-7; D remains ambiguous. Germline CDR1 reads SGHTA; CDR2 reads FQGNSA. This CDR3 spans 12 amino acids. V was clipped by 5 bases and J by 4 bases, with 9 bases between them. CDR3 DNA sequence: TGTGCCAGCAGCCAAAACTCATACGAGCAGTACTTC. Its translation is CASSQNSYEQYF.

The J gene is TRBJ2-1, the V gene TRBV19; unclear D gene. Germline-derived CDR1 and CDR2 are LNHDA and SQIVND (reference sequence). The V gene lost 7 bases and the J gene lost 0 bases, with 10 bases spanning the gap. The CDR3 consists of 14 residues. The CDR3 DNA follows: TGTGCCAGTAAGGCGGTAAGCTCCTACAATGAGCAGTTCTTC. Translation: CASKAVSSYNEQFF.

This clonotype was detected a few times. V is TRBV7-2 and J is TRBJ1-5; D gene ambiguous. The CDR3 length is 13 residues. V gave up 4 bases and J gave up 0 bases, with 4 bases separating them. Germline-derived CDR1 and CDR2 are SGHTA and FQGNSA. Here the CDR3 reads CASSSNSNQPQHF. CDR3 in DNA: TGTGCCAGCAGCTCTAATAGCAATCAGCCCCAGCATTTT.

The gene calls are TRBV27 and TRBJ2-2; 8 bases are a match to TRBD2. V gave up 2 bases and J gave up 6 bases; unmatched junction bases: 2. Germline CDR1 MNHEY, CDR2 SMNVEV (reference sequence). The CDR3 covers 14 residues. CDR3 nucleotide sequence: TGTGCCAGCAGTTTACTAGCGGGCCCCGGGGAGCTGTTTTTT. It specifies CASSLLAGPGELFF.

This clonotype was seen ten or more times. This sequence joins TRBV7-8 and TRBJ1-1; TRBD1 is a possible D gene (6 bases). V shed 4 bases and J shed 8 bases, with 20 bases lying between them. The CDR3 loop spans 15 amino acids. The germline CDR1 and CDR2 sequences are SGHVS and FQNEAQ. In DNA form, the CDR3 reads TGTGCCAGCAGCTACTTAAGCCGGGACACCTACGAAGCTTTCTTT. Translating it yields CASSYLSRDTYEAFF. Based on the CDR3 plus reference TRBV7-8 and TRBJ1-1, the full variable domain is GAGVSQSPRYKVAKRGQDVALRCDPISGHVSLFWYQQALGQGPEFLTYFQNEAQLDKSGLPSDRFFAERPEGSVSTLKIQRTQQEDSAVYLCASSYLSRDTYEAFFGQGTRLTVV.

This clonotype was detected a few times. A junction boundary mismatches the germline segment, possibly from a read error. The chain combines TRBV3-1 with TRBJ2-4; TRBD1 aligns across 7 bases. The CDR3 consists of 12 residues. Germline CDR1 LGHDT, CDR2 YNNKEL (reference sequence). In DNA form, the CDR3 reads TGTGCCAGCAGCCAAGGGAGAGGGGGCCTCAACTTC. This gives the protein CASSQGRGGLNF.

The CDR3 reads CSVTAGGDHEQYF. CDR3 DNA: TGCAGCGTGACAGCGGGAGGAGACCACGAGCAGTACTTC. This chain uses TRBV29-1 with TRBJ2-7, with TRBD2 identical over 9 bases. J gave up 5 bases and V 6 bases, and 8 bases lay outside the gene matches. The CDR3 loop spans 13 amino acids. Germline assignment: CDR1 SQVTM and CDR2 ANQGSEA.

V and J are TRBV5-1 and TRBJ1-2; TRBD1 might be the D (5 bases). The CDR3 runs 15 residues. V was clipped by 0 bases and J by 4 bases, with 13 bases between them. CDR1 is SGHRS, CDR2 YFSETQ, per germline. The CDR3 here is CASSLGQGISYGYTF. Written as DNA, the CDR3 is TGCGCCAGCAGCTTGGGGCAGGGAATTAGCTATGGCTACACCTTC.

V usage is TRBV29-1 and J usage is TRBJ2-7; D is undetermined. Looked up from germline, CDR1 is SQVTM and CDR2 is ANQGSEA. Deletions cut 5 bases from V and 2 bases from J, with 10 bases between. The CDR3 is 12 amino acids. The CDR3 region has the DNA TGCAGCGTTAAGGATGGGACCTACGAGCAGTACTTC. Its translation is CSVKDGTYEQYF.

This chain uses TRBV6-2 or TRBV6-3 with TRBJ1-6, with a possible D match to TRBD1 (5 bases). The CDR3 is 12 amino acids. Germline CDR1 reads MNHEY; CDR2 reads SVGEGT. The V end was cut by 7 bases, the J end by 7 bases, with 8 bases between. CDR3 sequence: CASNRQNSPLHF. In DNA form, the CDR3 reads TGTGCCAGCAACAGACAGAATTCACCCCTCCACTTT.

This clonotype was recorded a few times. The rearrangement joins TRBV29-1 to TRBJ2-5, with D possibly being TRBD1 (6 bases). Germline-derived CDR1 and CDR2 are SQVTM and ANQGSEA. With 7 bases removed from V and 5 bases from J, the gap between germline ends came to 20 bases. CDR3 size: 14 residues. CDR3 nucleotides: TGCAGCGCCCCGGGACACCGTCCCCCTGAGACCCAGTACTTC. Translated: CSAPGHRPPETQYF.